This record looks at one T cell receptor beta chain sequence and its context. Germline CDR1 is SGHNT and CDR2 is YENEEA. Trimming cost V 5 bases and J 1 base; bases outside gene matches: 7. The CDR3 sequence is 16 residues long. Original processing notes: Amplification of reference gene primers provided the estimated nucleated cell counts. Produced via immunoSEQ multiplex PCR; TCRdb's table is partial and in-frame only. That table supplies the V and J calls and clone size; D and trimming were determined from the DNA. The repertoire has about 15,000 clones, approximately 80% of them found once; the top ten carry about 14%. This sample is drawn from a study of blood T cell repertoires in COVID-19. In the study overall: Donors in the United States, Italy and Spain gave samples during acute or convalescent COVID-19.

The rearrangement links TRBV11-3 to TRBJ2-5; 10 nucleotides agree with TRBD2. This TCR was recovered from a human donor in a cohort sampled during active COVID-19. Sequences were obtained from peripheral blood. This CDR3 reads CASSQRTSGVQETQYF. The CDR3 DNA is TGTGCCAGCAGCCAAAGGACTAGCGGTGTCCAAGAGACCCAGTACTTC.